One sample yielded the 18 T cell receptor beta chains listed below, sequenced in a study of T cell repertoires in cytomegalovirus infection. TCRdb recomputed calls from the reads with MiXCR, one row per CDR3 protein. The profile shows some 500,000 distinct CDR3 sequences, about 39% of them singletons. Antigens for these TCRs are unknown. Source: cultured PBMCs, taken from culture after CMV antigen stimulation. These receptor sequences come from a human donor in good health (CMV status not recorded). Some clones in this sample may be carry-over from other donors' samples.

This clonotype was detected a few times. The rearrangement links TRBV20-1 to TRBJ2-1; 8 positions agree with TRBD2. Trimming took 2 bases from V and 5 from J; bases not matched to a gene: 11. The CDR3 runs to 16 residues. Looked up from germline, CDR1 is DFQATT and CDR2 is SNEGSKA (reference sequence). The DNA for the CDR3 is TGCAGTGCTAGACTGAGCCGGGGACTAGGTCACAATGAGCAGTTCTTC. Translating gives CSARLSRGLGHNEQFF.

This clonotype has more than one count but fewer than ten. This chain uses TRBV12-3 or TRBV12-4 with TRBJ1-1; D is uncertain. CDR3 length equals 13 residues. V lost 5 bases and J 0 bases, leaving 7 bases between the germline ends. CDR3 residues: CASSTDVNTEAFF. The DNA for the CDR3 is TGTGCCAGCAGTACCGACGTGAACACTGAAGCTTTCTTT.

This clonotype occurred a few times. The chain has TRBV2 and TRBJ2-3; D remains unclear. Germline V lookup: CDR1 SNHLY, CDR2 FYNNEI. V dropped 5 bases and J dropped 5 bases, with 11 bases sitting between them. The CDR3 is made up of 13 amino acids. The DNA for the CDR3 is TGTGCCAGCAGTCCTAACGTCGGAGATACGCAGTATTTT. It codes for CASSPNVGDTQYF.

This clonotype was counted only a few times. V gene TRBV6-5 combines with J gene TRBJ1-1; D may be TRBD1 (5 bases). The CDR3 is 14 residues long. Per germline, CDR1 MNHEY and CDR2 SVGAGI. V lost 3 bases and J lost 1, with 9 bases in between. The CDR3, as DNA: TGTGCCAGCAGTTATGGGACCCGGAACACTGAAGCTTTCTTT. Translation gives CASSYGTRNTEAFF.

This sequence joins TRBV6-5 and TRBJ1-5, with D unclear. Per germline, CDR1 MNHEY and CDR2 SVGAGI. Trimming cost V 5 bases and J 3 bases, with 11 bases left between them. This CDR3 comprises 14 residues. The CDR3: CASSRGVNNQPQHF. Written as DNA, the CDR3 is TGTGCCAGCAGTAGAGGTGTAAACAATCAGCCCCAGCATTTT.

In this sample, this clonotype turned up a few times. The chain recombines TRBV2 with TRBJ2-3; TRBD2 aligns across 7 bases. CDR1 and CDR2 (germline): SNHLY, FYNNEI. The trim removed 8 bases at V and 7 bases at J, leaving 9 bases unmatched. The CDR3 extends over 13 amino acids. Here the CDR3 DNA reads TGTGCCAGCCGCACGAGCGGGGAGTATACGCAGTATTTT. Its translation: CASRTSGEYTQYF.

In its sample, this clonotype was seen a few times. The rearrangement joins TRBV6-1 to TRBJ1-4; the D gene is possibly TRBD1 (5 bases). Germline CDR1 and CDR2: MNHNS and SASEGT. This CDR3 comprises 14 residues. Trimming pared 8 bases from V and 2 bases from J, leaving 12 bases between. This chain's CDR3 is CASGGGWTNEKLFF. The CDR3 region has the DNA TGTGCCAGCGGGGGAGGCTGGACTAATGAAAAACTGTTTTTT.

This clonotype was counted between two and nine times. CDR3 region: CASSLDSLVETQYF. In nucleotides, the CDR3 is TGTGCCAGCAGCTTAGACAGCTTGGTAGAGACCCAGTACTTC. J is TRBJ2-5 and V is TRBV7-9; D unresolved. CDR3 size: 14 residues. Trimming pared 1 base from V and 4 bases from J, leaving 10 bases between. CDR1 and CDR2 from the germline V gene are SEHNR and FQNEAQ (reference sequence).

The rearrangement uses TRBV28 and TRBJ2-5, with D maybe TRBD2 (5 bases). This CDR3 contains 15 residues. Trimming stripped 3 bases from V and 5 bases from J, with 16 bases between. Germline values: CDR1 MDHEN, CDR2 SYDVKM. In DNA form, the CDR3 reads TGTGCCAGCAGTTTGGGGAAGCGGCGGGCGGAGACCCAGTACTTC. This encodes CASSLGKRRAETQYF.

The chain joins TRBV12-3 or TRBV12-4 to TRBJ1-5, with D maybe TRBD1 (5 bases). The CDR3 length is 15 residues. Between the trimmed V and J ends, which lost 6 bases and 2 bases, there was a span of 14 bases. In DNA form, the CDR3 reads TGTGCCAGCAGACTCGCGGGCAGGGGCAATCAGCCCCAGCATTTT. This codes for CASRLAGRGNQPQHF.

Points on this clonotype: The CDR3 end shows no conserved phenylalanine or tryptophan, and so a read error is likely. The chain has TRBV6-5 and TRBJ2-1, with 7 bases identical to TRBD1. The CDR3 runs 14 residues. CDR1 is MNHEY and CDR2 is SVGAGI in the germline V gene. V trimming: 6 bases; J trimming: 8 bases; junction bases outside the gene matches: 10. The CDR3 here is CASSRNRGRDEQFI. The DNA for the CDR3 is TGTGCCAGCAGCCGCAACAGGGGTCGGGATGAGCAGTTCATC.

The V gene is TRBV11-2, the J gene TRBJ1-1, with D hard to call. CDR1 and CDR2 (germline): SGHAT, FQNNGV. V was pared by 5 bases and J by 0 bases, with 7 bases between. The CDR3 totals 13 residues. Here the CDR3 DNA reads TGTGCCAGCAGCCCCATGTTGAACACTGAAGCTTTCTTT. It encodes CASSPMLNTEAFF. Filled out from reference TRBV11-2 and TRBJ1-1, the complete variable domain reads EAGVAQSPRYKIIEKRQSVAFWCNPISGHATLYWYQQILGQGPKLLIQFQNNGVVDDSQLPKDRFSAERLKGVDSTLKIQPAKLEDSAVYLCASSPMLNTEAFFGQGTRLTVV.

This chain uses TRBV6-1 with TRBJ2-7, with D perhaps matching TRBD1 or TRBD2 (5 bases each). The V end lost 3 bases, the J end lost 2 bases, and 14 bases lay between the germline ends. Germline CDR1 reads MNHNS; CDR2 reads SASEGT. This CDR3 has 15 residues. CDR3 nucleotides: TGTGCCAGCAGTGAGTTAGGGACCGTTCCCTACGAGCAGTACTTC. This sequence encodes CASSELGTVPYEQYF.

In this sample, this clonotype turned up a few times. This chain links TRBV4-3 with TRBJ2-1; 11 nucleotides line up with TRBD2. The CDR3 is made up of 15 amino acids. The germline gives CDR1 LGHNA, CDR2 YSLEER. V was pared by 4 bases and J by 8 bases, with 7 bases of the junction left unmatched. CDR3 sequence reads: CASSPGLAGGDEQFF. Here the CDR3 DNA reads TGCGCCAGCAGCCCCGGACTAGCGGGCGGGGATGAGCAGTTCTTC.

The chain joins TRBV7-4 to TRBJ1-1, with 11 bases aligning to TRBD1. The V segment lost 8 bases and the J segment 7 bases; nucleotides outside the gene matches: 9. The CDR3 runs 14 residues. Germline-derived CDR1 and CDR2 are SGHVT and SQSDAQ. The CDR3 sequence is CASGWGTGGNEAFF. In DNA form, the CDR3 reads TGTGCCAGCGGCTGGGGGACAGGGGGAAATGAAGCTTTCTTT.

CDR3 nucleotide sequence: TGTGCCATCAGTGAGTCAAGGGGGGGATCAGACACTGAAGCTTTCTTT. As protein: CAISESRGGSDTEAFF. The rearrangement uses TRBV10-3 and TRBJ1-1; maybe TRBD1 (6 bases). Trimming stripped 0 bases from V and 3 bases from J, with 14 bases between. The CDR3 is made up of 16 amino acids. CDR1 and CDR2 (germline): ENHRY, SYGVKD.

This clonotype occurred a few times. The chain links TRBV6-1 to TRBJ2-7; a weak D match, TRBD2 (5 bases). The CDR3 is made up of 11 amino acids. Deletions cut 8 bases from V and 6 bases from J, with 11 bases between. CDR1 is MNHNS, CDR2 SASEGT, per germline. The chain's CDR3 is CASLGASEQYF. CDR3 nucleotides: TGTGCCAGCCTGGGAGCGAGCGAGCAGTACTTC.

Here the CDR3 reads CASSPPDPGRYF. CDR3 bases: TGCGCCAGCAGCCCCCCGGACCCCGGGCGGTATTTT. The chain carries TRBV5-1 and TRBJ2-3; D uncertain. V was clipped by 4 bases and J by 14 bases, with 17 bases between them. Germline V lookup: CDR1 SGHRS, CDR2 YFSETQ. The CDR3 runs to 12 residues.